A selection of T cell receptor beta chains follows, all from one sample in a study of radiotherapy plus CTLA-4 blockade in lung cancer. Assay: immunoSEQ multiplex PCR; the TCRdb copy retains only in-frame clones and omits some. The table includes about 31,000 clones, around 80% detected once. The sequences come from peripheral blood, collected from a patient treated with radiotherapy plus ipilimumab. The receptors derive from a human donor with non-small cell lung cancer who had stable disease on radiotherapy plus ipilimumab. CDR3s include the opening cysteine and the closing phenylalanine or tryptophan. Each record gives: D gene, J gene, CDR3 length, V gene, clone size, CDR3 protein, CDR3 DNA. A D gene is named only where the DNA matches it firmly. Expanded clones get a size class; other rows say once, few or many, or leave the size out.

>.|TRBJ2-7|15|TRBV13|.
CASSLGQGRSYEQYF
TGTGCCAGCAGCTTAGGGCAGGGACGGTCCTACGAGCAGTACTTC
>.|TRBJ1-1|10|TRBV2|few
CASGRSEAFF
TGTGCCAGCGGGAGGTCTGAAGCTTTCTTT
>.|TRBJ1-1|14|TRBV6-5|.
CASSYGHPNTEAFF
TGTGCCAGCAGTTACGGACACCCGAACACTGAAGCTTTCTTT
>.|TRBJ1-3|20|TRBV7-2|.
CASSLAVTGTGRSRGNTIYF
TGTGCCAGCAGCTTAGCTGTAACAGGGACCGGTAGATCTCGGGGAAACACCATATATTTT
>TRBD1|TRBJ1-4|14|TRBV5-6|.
CASSFGQGAEKLFF
TGTGCCAGCAGCTTCGGACAGGGCGCGGAAAAACTGTTTTTT
>.|TRBJ1-3|16|TRBV7-8|.
CASSLGGSHSGNTIYF
TGTGCCAGCAGTCTGGGGGGCAGCCACTCTGGAAACACCATATATTTT
>.|TRBJ1-1|14|TRBV2|.
CASTQDSLNTEAFF
TGTGCCAGCACCCAGGACAGTTTGAACACTGAAGCTTTCTTT
>.|TRBJ2-5|12|TRBV29-1|.
CSVIVGGETQYF
TGCAGCGTAATCGTCGGCGGAGAGACCCAGTACTTC
>.|TRBJ1-2|14|TRBV7-2|.
CASSLGLEYYGYTF
TGTGCCAGCAGCTTAGGTTTAGAGTACTATGGCTACACCTTC
>TRBD1|TRBJ1-5|15|TRBV18|.
CASSQTGGERQPQHF
TGTGCCAGCTCACAGACAGGGGGCGAGCGGCAGCCCCAGCATTTT
>TRBD1|TRBJ2-7|12|TRBV9|.
CASSVTGVEQYF
TGTGCCAGCAGCGTCACAGGGGTCGAGCAGTACTTC
>TRBD1|TRBJ1-6|14|TRBV10-2|.
CASSRGQGNSPLHF
TGCGCCAGCAGTCGCGGACAGGGCAATTCACCCCTCCACTTT
>.|TRBJ1-1|12|TRBV9|.
CASSVEDGEAFF
TGTGCCAGCAGCGTCGAAGACGGTGAAGCTTTCTTT
>.|TRBJ1-1|14|TRBV28|.
CASSLQRVGTEAFF
TGTGCCAGCAGTTTGCAAAGAGTTGGCACTGAAGCTTTCTTT
>.|TRBJ1-6|12|TRBV30|once
CALEWVNSPLHF
TGTGCCTTGGAATGGGTAAATTCACCCCTCCACTTT
>.|TRBJ1-2|14|TRBV6-1|once
CASSYGTGKYGYTF
TGTGCCAGCAGTTATGGAACAGGGAAATATGGCTACACCTTC
>.|TRBJ2-5|15|TRBV6-1|.
CASSVVGGMKGTQYF
TGTGCCAGCAGTGTAGTGGGGGGAATGAAGGGGACCCAGTACTTC
>TRBD1|TRBJ1-2|13|TRBV14|.
CASSQGQGYGYTF
TGTGCCAGCAGCCAGGGACAGGGGTATGGCTACACCTTC
>TRBD2|TRBJ2-1|16|TRBV5-6|.
CASSFRGLVRYNEQFF
TGTGCCAGCAGCTTTCGGGGACTAGTTAGGTACAATGAGCAGTTCTTC
>.|TRBJ2-1|14|TRBV6-1|.
CASSEDSRRAQQFF
TGTGCCAGCAGTGAAGACAGCCGGCGGGCTCAGCAGTTCTTC
>TRBD2|TRBJ2-3|14|TRBV4-3|.
CASSLGLDTDTQYF
TGCGCCAGCAGCCTAGGACTAGATACAGATACGCAGTATTTT
>TRBD1|TRBJ1-2|16|TRBV13|.
CASSRDRGPPRYGYTF
TGTGCCAGCAGCCGGGACAGAGGCCCGCCTCGCTATGGCTACACCTTC
>TRBD2|TRBJ2-3|14|TRBV2|.
CASSRDYYTDTQYF
TGTGCCAGCAGTAGGGACTATTACACAGATACGCAGTATTTT